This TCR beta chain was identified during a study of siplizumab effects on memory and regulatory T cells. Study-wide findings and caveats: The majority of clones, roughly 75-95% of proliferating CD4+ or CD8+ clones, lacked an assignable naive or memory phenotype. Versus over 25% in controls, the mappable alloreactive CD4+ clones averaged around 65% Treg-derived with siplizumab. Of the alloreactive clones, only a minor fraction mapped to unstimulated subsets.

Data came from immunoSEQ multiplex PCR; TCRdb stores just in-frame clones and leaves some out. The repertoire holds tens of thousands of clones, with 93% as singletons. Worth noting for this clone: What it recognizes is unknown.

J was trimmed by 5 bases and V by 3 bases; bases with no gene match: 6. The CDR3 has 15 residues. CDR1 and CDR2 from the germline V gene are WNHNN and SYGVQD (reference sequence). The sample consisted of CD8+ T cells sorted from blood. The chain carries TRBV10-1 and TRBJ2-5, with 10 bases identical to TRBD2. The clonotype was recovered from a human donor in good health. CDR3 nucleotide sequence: TGCGCCAGCAGTGAAGGGACTAGCGCGCGGGAGACCCAGTACTTC. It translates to CASSEGTSARETQYF.